This TCR beta chain was sequenced during a study of vaccination effects on CD4 cells after COVID-19. Overall study findings and caveats: Cross-reaction with common cold coronaviruses was seen in only 1 of 255 vaccine-induced clones from healthy vaccinees.

The V end lost 3 bases, the J end lost 6 bases, and 0 bases lay between the germline ends. CDR3 length equals 10 residues. The germline V gene has CDR1 LGHNT and CDR2 FRNRAP. This clone occurred once. Its matching antigen is unknown. The data were produced by immunoSEQ multiplex PCR, yet TCRdb's version contains in-frame clones alone and is incomplete. The sample contains fewer than 70,000 clones, over 70% of which appear only once. Pools of viral peptides were used by the ViraFEST assay to expand antigen-specific CD4+ T cells ahead of sequencing. With about ten days of culture completed, CD4+ T cells were isolated. Nucleocapsid antibodies stayed negative before and after vaccination, showing no earlier SARS-CoV-2 infection.

This chain connects TRBV12-5 to TRBJ1-5; D is unclear. The clonotype was recovered from a human donor who received a COVID-19 vaccine. The sample was CD4+ T cells from PBMCs cultured with SARS-CoV-2 spike peptides, taken before COVID-19 vaccination. In nucleotides, the CDR3 is TGTGCTAGTGGTTTTCAGCCCCAGCATTTT. Translated, it gives CASGFQPQHF.